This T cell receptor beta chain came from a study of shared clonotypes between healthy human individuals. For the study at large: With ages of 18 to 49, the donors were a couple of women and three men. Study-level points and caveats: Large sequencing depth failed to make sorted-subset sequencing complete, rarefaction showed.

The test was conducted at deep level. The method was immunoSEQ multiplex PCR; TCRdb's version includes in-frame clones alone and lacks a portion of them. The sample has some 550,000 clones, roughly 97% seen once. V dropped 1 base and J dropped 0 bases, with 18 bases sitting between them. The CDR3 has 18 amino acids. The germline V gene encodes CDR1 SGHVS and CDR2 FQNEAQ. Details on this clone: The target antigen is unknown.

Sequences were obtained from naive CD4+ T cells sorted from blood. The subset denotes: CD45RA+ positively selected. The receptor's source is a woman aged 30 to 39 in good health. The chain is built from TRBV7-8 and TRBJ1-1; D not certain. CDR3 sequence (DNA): TGTGCCAGCAGCTTAGTAGACCAGATGAACTGGATGAACACTGAAGCTTTCTTT. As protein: CASSLVDQMNWMNTEAFF.